Below are 19 T cell receptor beta chains sequenced from a single sample in a study of cytomegalovirus exposure and HLA in healthy donors. PCR primers comprised 60 Vbeta and 13 Jbeta primers. Clones were sequenced by immunoSEQ multiplex PCR, and TCRdb holds only the in-frame ones, with some missing. The profile shows some 110,000 clones, about 80% of them singletons. Source material: PBMCs. These receptors all stem from a man aged 25-45 years in good health and CMV-seropositive.

Worth noting for this clone: Additional DNA sequences in this sample encode the identical CDR3. This rearrangement joins TRBV5-1 to TRBJ1-5; D call uncertain. The germline V and J ends were trimmed by 0 bases and 2 bases, with 9 bases remaining between them. Germline assignment: CDR1 SGHRS and CDR2 YFSETQ. CDR3 size: 15 residues. This CDR3 reads CASSLAGQGNQPQHF. CDR3 DNA: TGCGCCAGCAGCTTGGCCGGTCAGGGCAATCAGCCCCAGCATTTT. The complete variable domain, with remaining parts taken from reference TRBV5-1 and TRBJ1-5, reads KAGVTQTPRYLIKTRGQQVTLSCSPISGHRSVSWYQQTPGQGLQFLFEYFSETQRNKGNFPGRFSGRQFSNSRSEMNVSTLELGDSALYLCASSLAGQGNQPQHFGDGTRLSIL.

J is TRBJ2-1 and V is TRBV9; the match to TRBD1 covers 7 bases. CDR1 is SGDLS, CDR2 YYNGEE, per germline. The CDR3 extends over 15 amino acids. J was trimmed by 0 bases and V by 4 bases; bases with no gene match: 4. The CDR3 sequence: CASSKGAGSYNEQFF. For the CDR3, the DNA is TGTGCCAGCAGCAAGGGGGCCGGCTCCTACAATGAGCAGTTCTTC.

This chain joins TRBV2 and TRBJ1-2; D unclear. CDR3 length: 16 amino acids. V gave up 4 bases and J gave up 5 bases, with 20 bases separating them. Germline loops: CDR1 SNHLY, CDR2 FYNNEI. CDR3 residues: CASSVVQQANLYGYTF. Written as DNA, the CDR3 is TGTGCCAGCAGTGTGGTACAGCAGGCGAACCTTTATGGCTACACCTTC. Filled out from reference TRBV2 and TRBJ1-2, the complete variable domain reads EPEVTQTPSHQVTQMGQEVILRCVPISNHLYFYWYRQILGQKVEFLVSFYNNEISEKSEIFDDQFSVERPDGSNFTLKIRSTKLEDSAMYFCASSVVQQANLYGYTFGSGTRLTVV.

The V call is TRBV19, the J call TRBJ2-2; possibly TRBD1 for D (5 bases). With 9 bases removed from V and 6 bases from J, the gap between germline ends came to 14 bases. The CDR3 has 13 amino acids. Germline CDR1 reads LNHDA; CDR2 reads SQIVND (reference sequence). The CDR3 here is CARPQGFPGELFF. Written as DNA, the CDR3 is TGTGCCAGACCTCAGGGTTTTCCCGGGGAGCTGTTTTTT.

This clone was observed once. The rearrangement joins TRBV11-2 to TRBJ1-1; D is undetermined. The germline gives CDR1 SGHAT, CDR2 FQNNGV. CDR3 length: 11 amino acids. Trimming took off 3 bases at V and 11 bases at J, with 10 bases between the two ends. CDR3 DNA: TGTGCCAGCAGCTTTACTATGAACGCTTTCTTT. Translated: CASSFTMNAFF.

This sequence joins TRBV19 and TRBJ1-5; 10 bases align to TRBD1. Trimming at V came to 4 bases and at J to 3 bases, leaving 6 bases not matched to a gene. The CDR3 is made up of 16 amino acids. Germline CDR1 and CDR2: LNHDA and SQIVND (reference sequence). DNA of the CDR3: TGTGCCAGTAGTACCTGGACAGGGGGGTTCAATCAGCCCCAGCATTTT. Translating it yields CASSTWTGGFNQPQHF.

As for this clone: At one end the junction does not follow the germline gene, possibly because of a read error. CDR3: CASSYTSGGANQQFF. The CDR3 nucleotides read TGTGCCAGCAGCTACACTAGCGGGGGGGCCAATCAGCAGTTCTTC. The chain uses TRBV7-2 and TRBJ2-1, with TRBD2 identical over 13 bases. Germline V CDR1 and CDR2: SGHTA, FQGNSA. This CDR3 is built from 15 residues. Based on the CDR3 plus reference TRBV7-2 and TRBJ2-1, the full variable domain is GAGVSQSPSNKVTEKGKDVELRCDPISGHTALYWYRQSLGQGLEFLIYFQGNSAPDKSGLPSDRFSAERTGGSVSTLTIQRTQQEDSAVYLCASSYTSGGANQQFFGPGTRLTVL.

The chain has TRBV7-3 and TRBJ2-3; 11 nucleotides line up with TRBD2. The CDR3 is 15 residues long. Germline assignment: CDR1 SGHTA and CDR2 FQGTGA. The trim removed 5 bases at V and 5 bases at J, leaving 6 bases unmatched. In DNA form, the CDR3 reads TGTGCCAGCAGCCGTAGCGGGGGGGCCGGAGATACGCAGTATTTT. It encodes CASSRSGGAGDTQYF.

The CDR3 here is CASNSENTEAFF. CDR3 DNA sequence: TGTGCCAGCAATAGCGAGAACACTGAAGCTTTCTTT. The chain couples TRBV28 to TRBJ1-1, with D unclear. CDR1 is MDHEN, CDR2 SYDVKM, per germline. This CDR3 has 12 residues. The V gene lost 7 bases and the J gene lost 1 base, with 7 bases spanning the gap.

This sequence joins TRBV2 and TRBJ2-5; perhaps TRBD2 as D (6 bases). The J call is in doubt because the DNA end fits TRBJ2-7 better. CDR1 is SNHLY and CDR2 is FYNNEI in the germline V gene. CDR3 length: 17 residues. DNA for the CDR3: TGTGCCAGCAGTGATGCCCGGGGAGGACACATCACCTACGAGCAGTACTTC. Encoded protein: CASSDARGGHITYEQYF.

The genes are TRBV7-8 and TRBJ2-5, with a tentative D call TRBD1 (7 bases). The CDR3 runs to 15 residues. Trimming cost V 6 bases and J 5 bases, with 19 bases left between them. Germline V CDR1 and CDR2: SGHVS, FQNEAQ. The CDR3 is CASRHRGGEWETQYF. CDR3 nucleotide sequence: TGTGCCAGCAGACACAGGGGAGGAGAGTGGGAGACCCAGTACTTC.

This chain's CDR3 is CASSLGDSGGETQYF. DNA for the CDR3: TGCGCCAGCAGCTTGGGCGACTCGGGTGGAGAGACCCAGTACTTC. The rearrangement links TRBV5-1 to TRBJ2-5; D unclear. The V gene's germline CDR1 is SGHRS and CDR2 YFSETQ. The CDR3 contains 15 residues. Trimming shortened V by 0 bases and J by 4 bases, and 13 bases separated the two germline ends.

The J gene is TRBJ2-2, the V gene TRBV9; 9 nucleotides agree with TRBD2. Germline values: CDR1 SGDLS, CDR2 YYNGEE. CDR3 length equals 18 residues. Trimming cost V 0 bases and J 2 bases; bases outside gene matches: 8. DNA for the CDR3: TGTGCCAGCAGCGTAGTAGGGAGCGGGAGGCCCAACACCGGGGAGCTGTTTTTT. Protein: CASSVVGSGRPNTGELFF.

This sequence joins TRBV18 and TRBJ2-5; tentatively, D is TRBD2 (6 bases). This CDR3 is built from 15 residues. Germline V gene data show CDR1 as KGHSH and CDR2 as LQKENI. V gave up 3 bases and J gave up 5 bases, with 16 bases separating them. The CDR3 here is CASSPGVGSEETQYF. DNA of the CDR3: TGTGCCAGCTCACCGGGGGTCGGGAGTGAGGAGACCCAGTACTTC. Full variable domain (outside the CDR3, taken from reference TRBV18 and TRBJ2-5): NAGVMQNPRHLVRRRGQEARLRCSPMKGHSHVYWYRQLPEEGLKFMVYLQKENIIDESGMPKERFSAEFPKEGPSILRIQQVVRGDSAAYFCASSPGVGSEETQYFGPGTRLLVL.

The V call is TRBV6-5, the J call TRBJ1-1; D gene uncertain. The germline V and J ends were trimmed by 2 bases and 7 bases, with 8 bases remaining between them. CDR1 MNHEY and CDR2 SVGAGI come from the germline V gene. This CDR3 spans 12 amino acids. CDR3 in DNA: TGTGCCAGCAGTTACGGGCATCATGAAGCTTTCTTT. Residues: CASSYGHHEAFF.

This clone has a single count. The V and J genes are TRBV28 and TRBJ2-7, with D possibly being TRBD1 (6 bases). V was pared by 3 bases and J by 2 bases, with 14 bases between. This CDR3 region has 15 residues. Germline V lookup: CDR1 MDHEN, CDR2 SYDVKM. The CDR3 spells CASSFRAGATYEQYF. CDR3 DNA sequence: TGTGCCAGCAGTTTTAGGGCAGGGGCTACCTACGAGCAGTACTTC. Based on the CDR3 plus reference TRBV28 and TRBJ2-7, the full variable domain is DVKVTQSSRYLVKRTGEKVFLECVQDMDHENMFWYRQDPGLGLRLIYFSYDVKMKEKGDIPEGYSVSREKKERFSLILESASTNQTSMYLCASSFRAGATYEQYFGPGTRLTVT.

The chain combines TRBV4-2 with TRBJ2-3; possibly TRBD2 for D (6 bases). V lost 0 bases and J 8 bases, leaving 6 bases between the germline ends. The germline V gene has CDR1 LGHNA and CDR2 YNFKEQ. This CDR3 has 12 residues. The CDR3 region is CASSQDGGTQYF. The CDR3, as DNA: TGTGCCAGCAGCCAAGACGGGGGTACGCAGTATTTT.

The table lists this clone with a few counts. This chain connects TRBV15 to TRBJ2-7, with D possibly being TRBD1 (6 bases). V lost 1 base and J lost 2, with 9 bases in between. There are 14 residues in the CDR3. Germline CDR1 reads LNHNV; CDR2 reads YYDKDF (reference sequence). DNA of the CDR3: TGTGCCACCAGCAGAGTTGAGGGGGCCTACGAGCAGTACTTC. Translation gives CATSRVEGAYEQYF.

The rearrangement links TRBV28 to TRBJ2-5; TRBD1 agrees at 9 bases. This CDR3 has 14 residues. The trim removed 2 bases at V and 7 bases at J, leaving 5 bases unmatched. Germline CDR1 and CDR2: MDHEN and SYDVKM. CDR3 coding DNA: TGTGCCAGCAGTTTAACAGGGGGCGAGTGGACCCAGTACTTC. This encodes CASSLTGGEWTQYF.